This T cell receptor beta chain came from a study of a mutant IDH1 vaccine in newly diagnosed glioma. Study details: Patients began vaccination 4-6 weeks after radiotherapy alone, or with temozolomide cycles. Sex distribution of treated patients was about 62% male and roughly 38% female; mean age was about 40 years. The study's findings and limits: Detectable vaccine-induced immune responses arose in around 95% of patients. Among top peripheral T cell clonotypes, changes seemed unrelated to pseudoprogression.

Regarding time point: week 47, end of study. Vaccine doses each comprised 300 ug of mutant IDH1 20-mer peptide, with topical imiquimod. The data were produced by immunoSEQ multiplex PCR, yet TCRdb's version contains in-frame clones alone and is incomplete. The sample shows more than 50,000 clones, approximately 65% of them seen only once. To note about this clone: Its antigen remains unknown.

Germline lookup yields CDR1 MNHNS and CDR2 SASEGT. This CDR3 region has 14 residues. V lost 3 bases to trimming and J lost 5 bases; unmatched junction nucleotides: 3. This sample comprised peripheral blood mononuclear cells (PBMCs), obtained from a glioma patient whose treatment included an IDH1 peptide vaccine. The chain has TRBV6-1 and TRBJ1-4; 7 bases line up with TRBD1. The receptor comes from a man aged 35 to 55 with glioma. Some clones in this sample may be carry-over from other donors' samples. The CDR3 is CASSDRQGNEKLFF. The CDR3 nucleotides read TGTGCCAGCAGTGATAGACAGGGAAATGAAAAACTGTTTTTT.